This T cell receptor beta chain is drawn from a study of blood T cells in healthy people across ages. Study results and caveats: Per million T cells, TCR beta diversity dropped roughly linearly as age increased. Underestimates were what the diversity estimates from one million T cells were considered to be.

The V gene's germline CDR1 is SQVTM and CDR2 ANQGSEA. Trimming cost V 3 bases and J 1 base, with 13 bases left between them. The CDR3 totals 14 residues. On this clonotype itself: The antigen is undetermined.

Then a second PCR, running roughly 7 to 11 cycles, was carried out with a sample-barcoded 5' primer and a J-beta primer mix. Sequencing recovered at least 2.5 million CDR3-containing paired-end reads from each sample. MiXCR, applied by TCRdb to the 5' RACE reads, yields one record per CDR3 protein. The sample includes about 900,000 distinct CDR3 sequences, around 48% of them seen just once. Sequences were obtained from blood. The TCR comes from a man in his thirties or forties in good health. This chain connects TRBV29-1 to TRBJ2-7; a possible D gene is TRBD2 (6 bases). CDR3 in amino acids: CSVEFGEESYEQYF. In DNA, the CDR3 is TGCAGCGTTGAGTTCGGGGAGGAATCCTACGAGCAGTACTTC.